This record covers a single TCR beta chain. Its target is not known. Only in-frame clones appear in the TCRdb table, and some are missing; sequencing was by immunoSEQ multiplex PCR. The sample has about 2 million clones; 85% to 95% are singletons. The sample is drawn from a study of shared clonotypes between healthy human individuals. The CDR3 totals 19 residues. Germline V gene lookup returns CDR1 MGHRA and CDR2 YSYEKL. V lost 2 bases to trimming and J lost 4 bases, with 25 bases between them. General observations from the study: Estimated richness values were generally larger in naive subsets than in memory subsets. It was expected that sequencing depth would affect clonotype sharing among donors. Rarefaction analysis demonstrated incomplete sorted-subset sequencing notwithstanding large depth.

The TCR originated in a young man in good health. The V gene is TRBV4-1, the J gene TRBJ2-3; unclear D gene. Material for sequencing was naive CD4+ T cells sorted from blood. Subset of the sample: CD45RA+ positively selected. CDR3 in amino acids: CASSQPTASKLKGPDTQYF. As DNA, the CDR3 is TGCGCCAGCAGCCAACCTACGGCCTCCAAACTCAAGGGTCCAGATACGCAGTATTTT.